This T cell receptor (beta chain) was sequenced for a study of blood T cell repertoires in COVID-19. In the authors' methods: Amplification with reference gene primers provided the estimates of nucleated cell counts. Assay: immunoSEQ multiplex PCR; the TCRdb copy retains only in-frame clones and omits some. V, J and clone size are those of that table, while D and trimming were read from the DNA. The sample includes about 130,000 clones, over 75% of them seen just once. Trimming took 4 bases from V and 2 from J, leaving 12 bases between them. This CDR3 is built from 15 residues. Germline V gene lookup returns CDR1 LGHNA and CDR2 YNFKEQ.

The chain couples TRBV4-2 to TRBJ2-1; D perhaps matches TRBD2 (5 bases). Sequencing was performed on peripheral blood. This TCR came from a woman aged 55-75 years with acute or convalescent COVID-19. The CDR3 loop reads CASSRASGTYNEQFF. CDR3 sequence (DNA): TGTGCCAGCAGCCGGGCAAGCGGCACCTACAATGAGCAGTTCTTC.